The 25 T cell receptor beta chains presented below share a single source sample, sequenced in a study of T cells in Graves' hyperthyroidism and ophthalmopathy. Amplified regions were TCR beta CDR3 sequences from RNA transcripts. First-round RT-PCR of the TCR CDR3 relied on the HTBI primer set. TCRdb reprocessed the multiplex PCR reads with MiXCR, giving one entry per CDR3 protein. The sample yields roughly 420,000 distinct CDR3 sequences, less than 20% seen once. The sample was blood. The receptors were gathered from a woman aged 18-29 years with Graves' hyperthyroidism.

V and J are TRBV7-9 and TRBJ2-1; 7 bases agree with TRBD2. Germline V gene sequence: CDR1 SEHNR, CDR2 FQNEAQ (reference sequence). This CDR3 contains 14 residues. V was pared by 5 bases and J by 8 bases, with 9 bases of the junction left unmatched. CDR3 region: CASSRRAGYDEQFF. Written as DNA, the CDR3 is TGTGCCAGCAGCCGTAGAGCGGGATACGATGAGCAGTTCTTC.

The table lists this clonotype with many counts. This chain joins TRBV4-3 and TRBJ1-2; 7 nucleotides agree with TRBD1. CDR3 length: 13 amino acids. J lost 6 bases, V lost 4 bases, and 5 bases had no gene match. Per germline, CDR1 LGHNA and CDR2 YSLEER. The CDR3 DNA reads TGCGCCAGCAGCCGCCGGACAGGAGATGGCTACACCTTC. Translated, it gives CASSRRTGDGYTF.

In its sample, this clonotype was seen a few times. The chain combines TRBV7-9 with TRBJ1-4, with 11 bases fitting TRBD1. V lost 4 bases, J lost 5 bases, and 3 bases stayed unmatched. Looked up from germline, CDR1 is SEHNR and CDR2 is FQNEAQ (reference sequence). The CDR3 is 15 amino acids. The chain's CDR3 is CASSWTGGPNEKLFF. The CDR3 DNA follows: TGTGCCAGCAGCTGGACAGGGGGCCCCAATGAAAAACTGTTTTTT.

In this sample, this clonotype turned up many times. V usage is TRBV2 and J usage is TRBJ1-4, with 10 bases aligning to TRBD1. The J segment lost 6 bases and the V segment lost 5 bases, leaving 9 bases of the junction unmatched. The V gene's germline CDR1 is SNHLY and CDR2 FYNNEI. This CDR3 has 16 amino acids. CDR3 DNA sequence: TGTGCCAGCAGTCCCACGGACAGGGGGTTTGATGAAAAACTGTTTTTT. This sequence encodes CASSPTDRGFDEKLFF.

The sample holds a few counts of this clonotype. V gene TRBV7-2 combines with J gene TRBJ2-1; D gene uncertain. Trimming pared 1 base from V and 0 bases from J, leaving 7 bases between. From germline, CDR1 is SGHTA and CDR2 FQGNSA. The CDR3 is made up of 15 amino acids. In nucleotides, the CDR3 is TGTGCCAGCAGCTTAGGCTTTAGCTCCTACAATGAGCAGTTCTTC. Amino acids: CASSLGFSSYNEQFF.

This clonotype has more than one count but fewer than ten. J is TRBJ1-6 and V is TRBV20-1; tentative D call: TRBD1 (5 bases). Germline loops: CDR1 DFQATT, CDR2 SNEGSKA (reference sequence). This CDR3 has 13 residues. V was clipped by 3 bases and J by 6 bases, with 9 bases between them. In DNA, the CDR3 is TGCAGTGCTAGTGGGGGAATTAATTCACCCCTCCACTTT. It encodes CSASGGINSPLHF.

This clonotype was recorded many times. The chain links TRBV6-1 to TRBJ2-1; D gene uncertain. V was cut by 7 bases and J by 12 bases, with 16 bases left in between. The CDR3 has 12 amino acids. CDR1 and CDR2 (germline): MNHNS, SASEGT. The CDR3 spells CASMRYRLRQFF. CDR3 DNA sequence: TGTGCCAGCATGCGGTACCGACTTAGGCAGTTCTTC.

This clonotype was seen repeatedly, ten times or more. In DNA, the CDR3 is TGTGCCAGCACCCCGGGACTTTCCTACGAGCAGTACTTC. Translated: CASTPGLSYEQYF. The chain carries TRBV11-2 and TRBJ2-7, with D perhaps matching TRBD2 (6 bases). V lost 7 bases and J 1 base, leaving 11 bases between the germline ends. The CDR3 runs to 13 residues. The V gene's germline CDR1 is SGHAT and CDR2 FQNNGV.

Worth noting for this clonotype: A much larger clone lies a single base off, so this may be a read error. The CDR3 loop reads CACIPSASYNEQFF. CDR3 nucleotide sequence: TGTGCCTGCATTCCTAGCGCGTCCTACAATGAGCAGTTCTTC. The chain recombines TRBV2 with TRBJ2-1, with TRBD2 as a possible D gene (6 bases). This CDR3 comprises 14 residues. Germline CDR1 SNHLY, CDR2 FYNNEI. The ends were cut back, 11 bases at V and 1 base at J, with 15 bases in the middle.

This clonotype occurred many times. The CDR3 spells CASSETGSYEQYF. The CDR3 DNA reads TGTGCCAGCAGTGAAACGGGCTCCTACGAGCAGTACTTC. The J gene is TRBJ2-7, the V gene TRBV2; D is ambiguous. The CDR3 contains 13 residues. Trimming left V 2 bases short and J 0 bases short, with 5 bases between. Germline V gene data show CDR1 as SNHLY and CDR2 as FYNNEI.

This clonotype was seen at least ten times. The genes are TRBV10-3 and TRBJ1-6, with D hard to call. Germline V gene sequence: CDR1 ENHRY, CDR2 SYGVKD. The CDR3 sequence is 14 residues long. Trimming shortened V by 0 bases and J by 15 bases, and 15 bases separated the two germline ends. CDR3 coding DNA: TGTGCCATCAGTGAGTCGGTCGCGGTCGGCAGCCTCCACTTT. As protein: CAISESVAVGSLHF.

In DNA form, the CDR3 reads TGTGCCAGCACCAGGGTGCCCTCTGGGGCCAACGTCCTGACTTTC. It specifies CASTRVPSGANVLTF. This sequence joins TRBV6-1 and TRBJ2-6; tentatively, D is TRBD1 (5 bases). Looked up from germline, CDR1 is MNHNS and CDR2 is SASEGT. V lost 7 bases and J 0 bases, leaving 10 bases between the germline ends. CDR3 size: 15 residues.

At least ten counts were recorded for this clonotype. The chain joins TRBV20-1 to TRBJ2-3; D is perhaps TRBD1 (6 bases). This CDR3 has 16 amino acids. Trimming removed 6 bases from V and 1 base from J, with 20 bases in between. Germline V CDR1 and CDR2: DFQATT, SNEGSKA (reference sequence). CDR3 DNA: TGCAGTGCGAAAAGTGCTGGGGGCTTTGGCACAGATACGCAGTATTTT. Protein: CSAKSAGGFGTDTQYF.

In this sample, this clonotype turned up many times. This rearrangement joins TRBV5-1 to TRBJ1-4; unclear D gene. Germline values: CDR1 SGHRS, CDR2 YFSETQ. This CDR3 contains 15 residues. V lost 3 bases to trimming and J lost 8 bases, with 17 bases between them. CDR3 nucleotides: TGCGCCAGCAGCTGGCTTGGGCAGGCAAGAGAAAAACTGTTTTTT. Its translation: CASSWLGQAREKLFF. Variable domain in full (rest from reference TRBV5-1 and TRBJ1-4): KAGVTQTPRYLIKTRGQQVTLSCSPISGHRSVSWYQQTPGQGLQFLFEYFSETQRNKGNFPGRFSGRQFSNSRSEMNVSTLELGDSALYLCASSWLGQAREKLFFGSGTQLSVL.

Ten or more counts support this clonotype. This chain connects TRBV27 to TRBJ2-7; the D call may be TRBD1 or TRBD2 (5 bases each). CDR3 size: 15 residues. V was clipped by 5 bases and J by 3 bases, with 17 bases between them. Germline CDR1 and CDR2: MNHEY and SMNVEV (reference sequence). Here the CDR3 reads CASSQKGPLSYEQYF. The DNA of the CDR3 is TGTGCCAGCAGTCAGAAGGGACCCCTTAGCTACGAGCAGTACTTC.

This clonotype has a count of ten or more. The rearrangement links TRBV20-1 to TRBJ1-1; D is perhaps TRBD1 (6 bases). CDR3 length: 12 amino acids. V was shortened by 3 bases and J by 10 bases, with 15 bases between the two germline ends. Looked up from germline, CDR1 is DFQATT and CDR2 is SNEGSKA (reference sequence). CDR3 sequence (DNA): TGCAGTGCTAGGAGGTTAGGGGGTTCAGCTTTCTTT. This encodes CSARRLGGSAFF.

Ten or more counts support this clonotype. This sequence joins TRBV3-1 and TRBJ1-3; possibly TRBD1 for D (5 bases). Germline V gene sequence: CDR1 LGHDT, CDR2 YNNKEL (reference sequence). This CDR3 has 15 residues. Between the trimmed V and J ends, which lost 4 bases and 0 bases, there was a span of 10 bases. The CDR3 loop is CASSRDRLSGNTIYF. CDR3 nucleotides: TGTGCCAGCAGCCGGGACCGTCTCTCTGGAAACACCATATATTTT. Based on the CDR3 plus reference TRBV3-1 and TRBJ1-3, the full variable domain is DTAVSQTPKYLVTQMGNDKSIKCEQNLGHDTMYWYKQDSKKFLKIMFSYNNKELIINETVPNRFSPKSPDKAHLNLHINSLELGDSAVYFCASSRDRLSGNTIYFGEGSWLTVV.

The chain employs TRBV6-2 or TRBV6-3 and TRBJ1-3, with D maybe TRBD1 (5 bases). The CDR3 contains 15 residues. CDR1 and CDR2 (germline): MNHEY, SVGEGT. Deletions cut 6 bases from V and 0 bases from J, with 12 bases between. CDR3 coding DNA: TGTGCCAGCAGCACGGGACGAATCTCTGGAAACACCATATATTTT. It specifies CASSTGRISGNTIYF.

This clonotype came up many times. V usage is TRBV14 and J usage is TRBJ1-3; the D is unclear. V lost 6 bases and J lost 1, with 16 bases in between. The CDR3 totals 16 residues. Germline CDR1 is SGHDN and CDR2 is FVKESK. The CDR3 nucleotides read TGTGCCAGCAGTCCAGCCTCAGGAGGGTCTGGAAACACCATATATTTT. Encoded protein: CASSPASGGSGNTIYF.

A few counts support this clonotype. The V and J genes are TRBV19 and TRBJ2-1; 7 nucleotides agree with TRBD2. This CDR3 contains 16 residues. Germline V gene data show CDR1 as LNHDA and CDR2 as SQIVND (reference sequence). Trimming took 6 bases from V and 4 from J; bases not matched to a gene: 12. The CDR3 protein is CASRTGASGKYNEQFF. In DNA form, the CDR3 reads TGTGCCAGTAGGACTGGGGCTAGCGGCAAATACAATGAGCAGTTCTTC. The variable domain in full, with the rest retrieved from reference TRBV19 and TRBJ2-1, is DGGITQSPKYLFRKEGQNVTLSCEQNLNHDAMYWYRQDPGQGLRLIYYSQIVNDFQKGDIAEGYSVSREKKESFPLTVTSAQKNPTAFYLCASRTGASGKYNEQFFGPGTRLTVL.

The chain recombines TRBV6-2 or TRBV6-3 with TRBJ1-2, with D hard to call. The CDR3 extends over 12 amino acids. Trimming pared 4 bases from V and 3 bases from J, leaving 6 bases between. Germline CDR1 reads MNHEY; CDR2 reads SVGEGT. In nucleotides, the CDR3 is TGTGCCAGCAGTTTAACCTACTATGGCTACACCTTC. It is translated as CASSLTYYGYTF.

This clonotype was counted at least ten times. The chain carries TRBV12-3 or TRBV12-4 and TRBJ2-7; possible D gene TRBD2, 6 bases. V was trimmed by 6 bases and J by 4 bases, leaving 19 bases between them. The CDR3 is 15 amino acids. CDR3 nucleotide sequence: TGTGCCAGCAGCCCTGGGGGGAGTAAAAGGTACGAGCAGTACTTC. It codes for CASSPGGSKRYEQYF.

This clonotype was detected ten times or more. This chain uses TRBV7-9 with TRBJ2-5; weak D call: TRBD2 (5 bases). Trimming left V 4 bases short and J 5 bases short, with 14 bases between. The CDR3 extends over 14 amino acids. Per the germline V gene, CDR1 is SEHNR and CDR2 is FQNEAQ (reference sequence). The CDR3 DNA is TGTGCCAGCAGCTCGCCGGGGAATCGGGAGACCCAGTACTTC. Amino acids: CASSSPGNRETQYF.

This clonotype was detected many times. This sequence joins TRBV2 and TRBJ2-1; 8 positions match TRBD1. There are 14 residues in the CDR3. After removal of 2 bases from V and 8 bases from J, the junction contained 5 bases not matched to a gene. Germline CDR1 and CDR2: SNHLY and FYNNEI. CDR3 sequence reads: CASSERTGFHEQFF. The CDR3 DNA sequence: TGTGCCAGCAGTGAAAGGACAGGGTTCCATGAGCAGTTCTTC.

The rearrangement uses TRBV7-9 and TRBJ2-3, with D possibly matching TRBD1 (7 bases). V was cut by 5 bases and J by 5 bases, with 14 bases left in between. Germline V CDR1 and CDR2: SEHNR, FQNEAQ (reference sequence). The CDR3 sequence is 14 residues long. Written as DNA, the CDR3 is TGTGCCAGCAGCACGACAGGGACTCAAGATACGCAGTATTTT. Residues: CASSTTGTQDTQYF.